These 13 T cell receptor beta chains came from one sample sequenced in a study of T cells in Graves' hyperthyroidism and ophthalmopathy. Amplification yielded TCR beta CDR3 regions, with RNA transcripts as the source. The primer set for the first-round RT-PCR of the TCR CDR3 was HTBI. TCRdb called the multiplex PCR reads again in MiXCR, with one record for every CDR3 protein. This table has some 270,000 distinct CDR3 sequences, about 24% appearing once. Sample: blood. The receptor source for this set is a woman aged 40 to 50 with Graves' ophthalmopathy.

This clonotype occurred a few times. This chain links TRBV9 with TRBJ2-7; D is possibly TRBD1 or TRBD2 (7 bases each). CDR1 SGDLS and CDR2 YYNGEE come from the germline V gene. Between the trimmed V and J ends, which lost 4 bases and 4 bases, there was a span of 27 bases. This CDR3 region has 18 residues. In DNA, the CDR3 is TGTGCCAGCAGCCCCAGGGGGGGGGGGCGAGGACTAGGATACGAGCAGTACTTC. Translated, it gives CASSPRGGGRGLGYEQYF. The full variable domain, rest sourced from reference TRBV9 and TRBJ2-7, is DSGVTQTPKHLITATGQRVTLRCSPRSGDLSVYWYQQSLDQGLQFLIQYYNGEERAKGNILERFSAQQFPDLHSELNLSSLELGDSALYFCASSPRGGGRGLGYEQYFGPGTRLTVT.

This clonotype came up many times. The CDR3 loop is CASSLTSLGRFPNTGELFF. Here the CDR3 DNA reads TGTGCCAGCAGCTTAACTTCTCTTGGGCGGTTCCCGAACACCGGGGAGCTGTTTTTT. The chain joins TRBV7-3 to TRBJ2-2; D remains unclear. Per the germline V gene, CDR1 is SGHTA and CDR2 is FQGTGA. V lost 0 bases and J 0 bases, leaving 17 bases between the germline ends. The CDR3 sequence is 19 residues long.

This clonotype has a count of ten or more. The chain joins TRBV28 to TRBJ2-7; TRBD2 aligns across 7 bases. Germline V gene sequence: CDR1 MDHEN, CDR2 SYDVKM. The CDR3 length is 15 residues. J gave up 0 bases and V 10 bases, and 12 bases lay outside the gene matches. The CDR3 reads CATNPWGGNSYEQYF. As DNA, the CDR3 is TGTGCCACCAATCCCTGGGGGGGGAACTCCTACGAGCAGTACTTC.

This chain links TRBV6-5 with TRBJ1-3; D unresolved. Trimming left V 4 bases short and J 0 bases short, with 10 bases between. Germline V gives CDR1 MNHEY, CDR2 SVGAGI. The CDR3 has 15 residues. CDR3 region: CASSSTKISGNTIYF. CDR3 nucleotides: TGTGCCAGCAGTTCGACAAAGATCTCTGGAAACACCATATATTTT.

This clonotype was found many times. The chain links TRBV19 to TRBJ2-5; 7 nucleotides line up with TRBD1. The CDR3 length is 14 residues. Germline assignment: CDR1 LNHDA and CDR2 SQIVND (reference sequence). J gave up 2 bases and V 4 bases, and 4 bases lay outside the gene matches. CDR3 DNA: TGTGCCAGTAGTAAACCGGGACAGCAAGAGACCCAGTACTTC. Its protein is CASSKPGQQETQYF.

This clonotype was seen ten or more times. It may be a read error: a sequence one base away is much more abundant. The rearrangement links TRBV19 to TRBJ2-5; unclear D gene. V was cut by 3 bases and J by 5 bases, with 13 bases left in between. Germline V CDR1 and CDR2: LNHDA, SQIVND (reference sequence). CDR3 length: 14 residues. DNA for the CDR3: TGTGCCAGTAGTATTAGGCTAGTCGGCGAGACCCAGTACTTC. Translating gives CASSIRLVGETQYF.

The sample holds many counts of this clonotype. The V and J genes are TRBV7-2 and TRBJ2-7; D call uncertain. V gave up 4 bases and J gave up 2 bases, with 9 bases separating them. Germline CDR1 and CDR2: SGHTA and FQGNSA. This CDR3 is built from 13 residues. The chain's CDR3 is CASSSAGTYEQYF. The DNA of the CDR3 is TGTGCCAGCAGCTCTGCCGGTACCTACGAGCAGTACTTC.

This clonotype was counted many times. The chain links TRBV29-1 to TRBJ1-1; TRBD1 aligns across 8 bases. Per the germline V gene, CDR1 is SQVTM and CDR2 is ANQGSEA. After removal of 7 bases from V and 5 bases from J, the junction contained 9 bases not matched to a gene. The CDR3 is 13 amino acids. The CDR3 DNA reads as TGCAGCGCCCGACAGGGGCGTAAGACTGAAGCTTTCTTT. It is translated as CSARQGRKTEAFF.

In this sample, this clonotype turned up many times. Its ends do not fully match the called genes, so a read error is possible. The CDR3 DNA sequence: TGTGACAGTAACAGGGACAGGGCTCAAGAGACCCAGTACTTC. Its protein is CDSNRDRAQETQYF. This chain uses TRBV19 with TRBJ2-5; 9 positions agree with TRBD1. The CDR3 contains 14 residues. The germline gives CDR1 LNHDA, CDR2 SQIVND (reference sequence).

This chain joins TRBV30 and TRBJ2-7; D call uncertain. The CDR3 consists of 15 residues. V dropped 0 bases and J dropped 2 bases, with 14 bases sitting between them. The germline CDR1 and CDR2 sequences are GTSNPN and SVGIG (reference sequence). CDR3 loop: CAWSVAPLLTYEQYF. Here the CDR3 DNA reads TGTGCCTGGAGTGTAGCCCCCCTATTGACCTACGAGCAGTACTTC.

This clonotype was detected many times. The chain recombines TRBV20-1 with TRBJ2-7; the D gene is possibly TRBD1 (6 bases). Trimming stripped 3 bases from V and 3 bases from J, with 12 bases between. The CDR3 has 13 residues. Germline V gene lookup returns CDR1 DFQATT and CDR2 SNEGSKA (reference sequence). DNA of the CDR3: TGCAGTGCTAGCGGGGACACCTACTACGAGCAGTACTTC. Its translation is CSASGDTYYEQYF.

This clonotype was recorded only once. The J gene is TRBJ2-7, the V gene TRBV4-3; D perhaps matches TRBD1 (5 bases). The V and J ends lost 1 base and 7 bases respectively, with 17 bases between them. Germline CDR1 LGHNA, CDR2 YSLEER. The CDR3 is 15 residues long. The CDR3 spells CASSQGQGREYEQYF. DNA of the CDR3: TGCGCCAGCAGCCAAGGTCAGGGAAGAGAATATGAGCAGTACTTC.

In this sample, this clonotype is large. V gene TRBV28 combines with J gene TRBJ1-1, with a weak D call TRBD1 (5 bases). CDR1 is MDHEN, CDR2 SYDVKM, per germline. The CDR3 has 14 residues. Trimming stripped 2 bases from V and 1 base from J, with 8 bases between. The CDR3 region is CASSLPGQNTEAFF. The CDR3, as DNA: TGTGCCAGCAGTTTACCAGGGCAGAACACTGAAGCTTTCTTT.